Below are 28 T cell receptor beta chains sequenced from a single sample in a study of T-cell reconstitution after alpha-beta-depleted transplantation in children (dated by TCRdb to between 2015 and 2016). The treatment or condition label of this sample denotes: allogeneic hematopoietic cell transplantation with graft depleted of TCRalphabeta T cells and CD19 B cells. Receptors were amplified or captured by PCR. Instrument on record: Illumina HiSeq 2500. Molecular barcoding was employed in the preparation of TCR libraries, with unique molecular identifiers being used to normalize TCRbeta repertoire quantification. Using fastp at Q25 and MiXCR, TCRdb reprocessed the public reads and kept productive beta chains. Entries that share a CDR3 protein sequence are merged under the most common genes and DNA. This sample lists hundreds of thousands of distinct CDR3 sequences; about a tenth were detected once. Of the sample, roughly 28% falls within the top ten clones.

The sequencing here drew on PBMCs, taken before TCRalphabeta/CD19-depleted stem cell transplant. Receptor source: a child younger than two with acute myeloid leukemia, due to receive a stem cell transplant.

This clonotype appeared many times. The chain is built from TRBV3-1 and TRBJ2-1; D uncertain. V lost 0 bases and J 5 bases, leaving 8 bases between the germline ends. The CDR3 sequence is 14 residues long. Germline V gene sequence: CDR1 LGHDT, CDR2 YNNKEL (reference sequence). Here the CDR3 reads CASSQDLRHNEQFF. The CDR3 bases are TGTGCCAGCAGCCAAGATTTAAGACACAATGAGCAGTTCTTC.

This clonotype was detected many times. V gene TRBV5-6 combines with J gene TRBJ1-2; D possibly corresponds to TRBD1 (5 bases). Germline CDR1 SGHDT, CDR2 YYEEEE. There are 17 residues in the CDR3. V dropped 0 bases and J dropped 3 bases, with 18 bases sitting between them. The CDR3 nucleotides read TGTGCCAGCAGCTTGGAAGTGGGGCAGGGCCGGGACTATGGCTACACCTTC. This gives the protein CASSLEVGQGRDYGYTF.

The sample holds many counts of this clonotype. The chain recombines TRBV3-1 with TRBJ1-2, with TRBD1 as a possible D gene (5 bases). The V and J ends lost 5 bases and 6 bases respectively, with 16 bases between them. CDR1 and CDR2 (germline): LGHDT, YNNKEL (reference sequence). The CDR3 is 14 residues long. The CDR3 protein is CASSSGGKFDGYTF. The CDR3 DNA is TGTGCCAGCAGCTCTGGGGGGAAATTTGATGGCTACACCTTC. Full variable domain (outside the CDR3, taken from reference TRBV3-1 and TRBJ1-2): DTAVSQTPKYLVTQMGNDKSIKCEQNLGHDTMYWYKQDSKKFLKIMFSYNNKELIINETVPNRFSPKSPDKAHLNLHINSLELGDSAVYFCASSSGGKFDGYTFGSGTRLTVV.

This clonotype has at least ten counts. The gene calls are TRBV5-1 and TRBJ2-3; tentative D call: TRBD1 (6 bases). The V gene lost 1 base and the J gene lost 1 base, with 7 bases spanning the gap. The germline V gene encodes CDR1 SGHRS and CDR2 YFSETQ. The CDR3 has 14 residues. The CDR3 coding sequence is TGCGCCAGCAGCTTGCGACAGGGCACAGATACGCAGTATTTT. Translating it yields CASSLRQGTDTQYF.

In its sample, this clonotype was seen many times. This rearrangement joins TRBV20-1 to TRBJ1-5; unclear D gene. Germline V gene data show CDR1 as DFQATT and CDR2 as SNEGSKA (reference sequence). The V and J ends lost 4 bases and 2 bases respectively, with 6 bases between them. This CDR3 region has 12 residues. Written as DNA, the CDR3 is TGCAGTGCTAAAAGGGGCAATCAGCCCCAGCATTTT. Encoded protein: CSAKRGNQPQHF.

This clonotype was seen many times. V gene TRBV4-2 combines with J gene TRBJ2-4; 8 bases line up with TRBD2. This CDR3 region has 17 residues. Germline-derived CDR1 and CDR2 are LGHNA and YNFKEQ. V shed 1 base, J shed 0 bases, and the junction held 5 bases outside the gene matches. The DNA of the CDR3 is TGTGCCAGCAGCCAAGTGGGGCTAGCGGGAGCCAAAAACATTCAGTACTTC. Translation gives CASSQVGLAGAKNIQYF.

This clonotype was seen repeatedly, ten times or more. The chain has TRBV5-1 and TRBJ2-1; D may be TRBD1 (6 bases). CDR3 length: 15 residues. The V end lost 0 bases, the J end lost 4 bases, and 11 bases lay between the germline ends. Germline V gives CDR1 SGHRS, CDR2 YFSETQ. The CDR3: CASSLVQGRYNEQFF. In DNA form, the CDR3 reads TGCGCCAGCAGCTTGGTACAGGGTAGGTACAATGAGCAGTTCTTC. Based on the CDR3 plus reference TRBV5-1 and TRBJ2-1, the full variable domain is KAGVTQTPRYLIKTRGQQVTLSCSPISGHRSVSWYQQTPGQGLQFLFEYFSETQRNKGNFPGRFSGRQFSNSRSEMNVSTLELGDSALYLCASSLVQGRYNEQFFGPGTRLTVL.

This clonotype was seen many times. This chain connects TRBV7-9 to TRBJ2-7; possibly TRBD1 for D (5 bases). The CDR3 sequence is 14 residues long. V gave up 1 base and J gave up 3 bases, with 10 bases separating them. CDR1 is SEHNR and CDR2 is FQNEAQ in the germline V gene (reference sequence). DNA of the CDR3: TGTGCCAGCAGCTTAGGAGGCAGGGTCTACGAGCAGTACTTC. This sequence encodes CASSLGGRVYEQYF.

The chain carries TRBV5-1 and TRBJ2-6; a possible D gene is TRBD2 (5 bases). This CDR3 is 15 amino acids long. The germline CDR1 and CDR2 sequences are SGHRS and YFSETQ. Trimming pared 5 bases from V and 4 bases from J, leaving 13 bases between. CDR3 residues: CASSRGLGGANVLTF. The CDR3 nucleotides are TGCGCCAGCAGTCGAGGGCTGGGAGGGGCCAACGTCCTGACTTTC.

This clonotype showed up many times. The chain links TRBV29-1 to TRBJ1-5, with a possible D match to TRBD1 (5 bases). This CDR3 is built from 14 residues. Germline CDR1 and CDR2: SQVTM and ANQGSEA. V lost 6 bases and J lost 0, with 12 bases in between. This CDR3 is CSVSTANSNQPQHF. The CDR3 DNA reads as TGCAGCGTCTCGACAGCGAATAGCAATCAGCCCCAGCATTTT. The whole variable domain, remainder taken from reference TRBV29-1 and TRBJ1-5, is SAVISQKPSRDICQRGTSLTIQCQVDSQVTMMFWYRQQPGQSLTLIATANQGSEATYESGFVIDKFPISRPNLTFSTLTVSNMSPEDSSIYLCSVSTANSNQPQHFGDGTRLSIL.

This clonotype was seen ten or more times. V and J are TRBV7-2 and TRBJ2-5; D uncertain. There are 13 residues in the CDR3. Trimming pared 4 bases from V and 0 bases from J, leaving 6 bases between. CDR1 is SGHTA and CDR2 is FQGNSA in the germline V gene. The CDR3 sequence is CASSSLYQETQYF. The CDR3 DNA is TGTGCCAGCAGCTCTCTTTACCAAGAGACCCAGTACTTC.

The table lists this clonotype with many counts. The chain employs TRBV11-3 and TRBJ2-2, with D uncertain. The CDR3 is made up of 13 amino acids. Germline V lookup: CDR1 SGHNT, CDR2 YENEEA. Between the trimmed V and J ends, which lost 5 bases and 4 bases, there was a span of 8 bases. CDR3 region: CASSEEVTGELFF. The CDR3 nucleotides read TGTGCCAGCAGCGAAGAAGTCACCGGGGAGCTGTTTTTT.

This clonotype was seen a few times. This sequence joins TRBV5-1 and TRBJ2-5, with 13 bases identical to TRBD2. The V and J ends lost 2 bases and 4 bases, in that order; junction bases with no gene match: 5. The germline V gene encodes CDR1 SGHRS and CDR2 YFSETQ. The CDR3 has 16 amino acids. The CDR3 region has the DNA TGCGCCAGCAGCTTCGCCTGGACTAGCGGGAGAGAGACCCAGTACTTC. It codes for CASSFAWTSGRETQYF.

As to this clonotype: A much larger clonotype is one base distant, so this may be a read error. This chain links TRBV12-3 or TRBV12-4 with TRBJ2-7; 12 bases are a match to TRBD2. With 7 bases clipped from V and 3 bases from J, the junction kept 13 bases outside the gene matches. The CDR3 sequence is 17 residues long. CDR3 nucleotide sequence: TGTGCCAGCAATTCAATACAAAGACTAGCGGGGGACTACGAGCAGTACTTC. Its translation: CASNSIQRLAGDYEQYF.

This clonotype was counted ten times or more. V is TRBV12-3 or TRBV12-4 and J is TRBJ2-5, with 8 nucleotides matching TRBD2. The CDR3 covers 14 residues. Trimming removed 2 bases from V and 4 bases from J; junction bases left unmatched: 3. CDR3 in amino acids: CASSLLTSAETQYF. Written as DNA, the CDR3 is TGTGCCAGCAGTTTACTGACTAGCGCAGAGACCCAGTACTTC.

The V gene is TRBV5-4, the J gene TRBJ2-2; TRBD2 is a possible D gene (5 bases). The CDR3 has 13 amino acids. The germline gives CDR1 SGHNT, CDR2 YYREEE (reference sequence). The V and J ends lost 4 bases and 6 bases respectively, with 10 bases between them. The CDR3 region has the DNA TGTGCCAGCAGCCCCGGACTGGCCGGGGAGCTGTTTTTT. Translation gives CASSPGLAGELFF.

Many counts were recorded for this clonotype. CDR3 residues: CASSFDGTGGTDTQYF. Here the CDR3 DNA reads TGCGCCAGCAGCTTTGACGGGACAGGGGGTACAGATACGCAGTATTTT. The chain has TRBV5-1 and TRBJ2-3; 11 bases fit TRBD1. J was trimmed by 3 bases and V by 2 bases; bases with no gene match: 5. CDR3 size: 16 residues. The germline gives CDR1 SGHRS, CDR2 YFSETQ.

With respect to this clonotype: One end of the junction does not line up with germline, which may come from a read error. V gene TRBV7-3 combines with J gene TRBJ1-1; no firm D call. Germline CDR1 and CDR2: SGHTA and FQGTGA. The CDR3 spans 14 residues. The CDR3 protein is CACSLSALAGEAFF. The CDR3 DNA reads TGTGCCTGCAGCTTAAGTGCTCTGGCGGGTGAAGCTTTCTTT.

The chain carries TRBV10-2 and TRBJ2-1, with D possibly being TRBD2 (7 bases). The germline CDR1 and CDR2 sequences are WSHSY and SAAADI. The CDR3 length is 18 residues. V was pared by 3 bases and J by 4 bases, with 22 bases between. The CDR3 DNA follows: TGCGCCAGCAGTGAAGGGGGGGAAAGGGAGGATTATTACAATGAGCAGTTCTTC. It codes for CASSEGGEREDYYNEQFF.

This clonotype was counted at least ten times. This chain uses TRBV7-2 with TRBJ2-1, with 7 bases matching TRBD1. In germline, CDR1 is SGHTA, CDR2 FQGNSA. This CDR3 spans 15 amino acids. The ends lost 1 base at V and 4 bases at J; junction bases unmatched: 4. CDR3 protein: CASSLEPTGYNEQFF. CDR3 nucleotides: TGTGCCAGCAGCTTAGAACCGACAGGGTACAATGAGCAGTTCTTC.

In its sample, this clonotype was seen many times. The rearrangement links TRBV12-3 or TRBV12-4 to TRBJ1-2; D is perhaps TRBD1 (5 bases). The CDR3 is 15 residues long. V was cut by 6 bases and J by 7 bases, with 21 bases left in between. The CDR3 DNA reads TGTGCCAGCAGCCCAGTGTGGGGCCTCAAGTCTGGCTACACCTTC. It codes for CASSPVWGLKSGYTF.

This clonotype was counted a few times. The V gene is TRBV30, the J gene TRBJ2-7, with D perhaps given as TRBD1 or TRBD2 (5 bases each). Germline assignment: CDR1 GTSNPN and CDR2 SVGIG (reference sequence). The CDR3 covers 13 residues. V dropped 1 base and J dropped 5 bases, with 12 bases sitting between them. The CDR3 region is CAWSGDGRHEQYF. CDR3 in DNA: TGTGCCTGGAGTGGGGACGGTCGCCACGAGCAGTACTTC.

This clonotype has a count of ten or more. The chain recombines TRBV20-1 with TRBJ1-4, with a possible D match to TRBD1 (5 bases). V was trimmed by 0 bases and J by 8 bases, leaving 16 bases between them. From germline, CDR1 is DFQATT and CDR2 SNEGSKA (reference sequence). This CDR3 region has 15 residues. In DNA, the CDR3 is TGCAGTGCTAGAGATGACGTCGGACCAGGGGAAAAACTGTTTTTT. Its protein product is CSARDDVGPGEKLFF.

The chain employs TRBV5-1 and TRBJ2-5, with a tentative D call TRBD1 (6 bases). Germline CDR1 and CDR2: SGHRS and YFSETQ. V was shortened by 6 bases and J by 1 base, with 16 bases between the two germline ends. The CDR3 sequence is 15 residues long. This chain's CDR3 is CASKPSQGRQETQYF. CDR3 coding DNA: TGCGCCAGCAAGCCGTCACAGGGCCGCCAAGAGACCCAGTACTTC.

This clonotype was picked up many times. The V call is TRBV29-1, the J call TRBJ1-4, with 8 bases lining up with TRBD1. The CDR3 sequence is 15 residues long. Per the germline V gene, CDR1 is SQVTM and CDR2 is ANQGSEA. The trim removed 4 bases at V and 3 bases at J, leaving 7 bases unmatched. CDR3 sequence: CSVAPQGVANEKLFF. CDR3 nucleotides: TGCAGCGTTGCCCCACAGGGGGTTGCTAATGAAAAACTGTTTTTT.

This clonotype has ten or more counts. The chain is built from TRBV10-3 and TRBJ2-7; D remains ambiguous. There are 11 residues in the CDR3. Trimming removed 1 base at V and 5 bases at J, with 3 bases between. CDR1 ENHRY and CDR2 SYGVKD come from the germline V gene. In DNA form, the CDR3 reads TGTGCCATCAGTGAGTTAAACGAGCAGTACTTC. Residues: CAISELNEQYF.

The chain joins TRBV20-1 to TRBJ1-4; 10 positions agree with TRBD1. Germline assignment: CDR1 DFQATT and CDR2 SNEGSKA (reference sequence). The ends lost 6 bases at V and 8 bases at J; junction bases unmatched: 9. This CDR3 has 14 amino acids. The CDR3: CSAETGGEEEKLFF. CDR3 coding DNA: TGCAGTGCCGAGACAGGGGGCGAGGAGGAAAAACTGTTTTTT.

V gene TRBV20-1 combines with J gene TRBJ1-1; 9 bases are shared with TRBD1. The CDR3 has 19 residues. CDR1 and CDR2 (germline): DFQATT, SNEGSKA (reference sequence). V was pared by 5 bases and J by 5 bases, with 24 bases of the junction left unmatched. Here the CDR3 reads CSAGGQGSRRAGGRTEAFF. The DNA of the CDR3 is TGCAGTGCTGGGGGACAGGGATCGAGGAGGGCGGGAGGAAGGACTGAAGCTTTCTTT.